The 9 T cell receptor beta chains below were found in one sample sequenced in a study of cytomegalovirus exposure and HLA in healthy donors. PCR amplification relied on 60 Vbeta primers (plus 13 Jbeta primers). The protocol was immunoSEQ multiplex PCR, while the TCRdb copy is restricted to in-frame clones and leaves out a portion. The data hold about 110,000 clones, with more than 70% observed a single time. The specimen was PBMCs. All receptors derive from a woman in her sixties or seventies in good health and CMV-seropositive.

This chain joins TRBV9 and TRBJ2-1, with D maybe TRBD2 (6 bases). The length of the CDR3 is 13 residues. Germline-derived CDR1 and CDR2 are SGDLS and YYNGEE. V was pared by 2 bases and J by 4 bases, with 7 bases between. The chain's CDR3 is CASSVTSYNEQFF. The CDR3 bases are TGTGCCAGCAGCGTGACTAGTTACAATGAGCAGTTCTTC.

This CDR3 reads CASSPLPSGNAVNIQYF. CDR3 nucleotides: TGCGCCAGCAGCCCCCTGCCTAGCGGCAATGCAGTGAACATTCAGTACTTC. The rearrangement joins TRBV4-1 to TRBJ2-4; 7 bases align to TRBD2. V lost 4 bases, J lost 7 bases, and 16 bases stayed unmatched. The germline gives CDR1 MGHRA, CDR2 YSYEKL. This CDR3 comprises 17 residues.

The rearrangement uses TRBV7-2 and TRBJ2-1, with 13 nucleotides matching TRBD2. Unmatched junction bases numbered 7, after V lost 3 bases and J lost 2 bases. The CDR3 is 18 residues long. Germline CDR1 is SGHTA and CDR2 is FQGNSA. Here the CDR3 reads CASSLPETSGRAYNEQFF. The CDR3 DNA reads TGTGCCAGCAGCTTGCCCGAAACTAGCGGGAGGGCCTACAATGAGCAGTTCTTC.

The V and J genes are TRBV5-1 and TRBJ2-1; 9 bases match TRBD2. The CDR3 is 16 amino acids. CDR1 is SGHRS, CDR2 YFSETQ, per germline. V lost 5 bases, J lost 0 bases, and 6 bases stayed unmatched. CDR3 bases: TGCGCCAGCAGTTCCAGCGGGAGGAGCTCCTACAATGAGCAGTTCTTC. Its translation is CASSSSGRSSYNEQFF.

The chain carries TRBV9 and TRBJ2-5; 8 bases agree with TRBD1. The CDR3 runs to 15 residues. Germline V gene lookup returns CDR1 SGDLS and CDR2 YYNGEE. V trimming: 7 bases; J trimming: 4 bases; junction bases outside the gene matches: 12. The CDR3 loop reads CASGSHPGGAETQYF. CDR3 DNA sequence: TGTGCCAGCGGCTCTCACCCAGGGGGCGCAGAGACCCAGTACTTC.

The CDR3 DNA is TGTGCCAGCAGCCCCAATAGTGAAAAACTGTTTTTT. It translates to CASSPNSEKLFF. This chain connects TRBV28 to TRBJ1-4; the D is unclear. CDR3 length: 12 amino acids. V was clipped by 6 bases and J by 7 bases, with 9 bases between them. Germline V gene data show CDR1 as MDHEN and CDR2 as SYDVKM.

The chain uses TRBV12-2 and TRBJ1-1. TRBV12-2 counts as a pseudogene. The CDR3 extends over 15 amino acids. The CDR3 nucleotides read TGTGCAAGTCCCCGCGGCGAGAGAATGAACACTGAAGCTTTCTTT. Protein: CASPRGERMNTEAFF.

This clone has a handful of counts. This rearrangement joins TRBV7-9 to TRBJ2-1; the match to TRBD1 covers 10 bases. This CDR3 is 19 amino acids long. Germline trimming cut 4 bases from V and 0 bases from J; bases unmatched to any gene: 12. Per the germline V gene, CDR1 is SEHNR and CDR2 is FQNEAQ (reference sequence). The CDR3 protein is CASSSPGQGSISSYNEQFF. CDR3 sequence (DNA): TGTGCCAGCAGCTCCCCGGGACAGGGGTCGATCAGCTCCTACAATGAGCAGTTCTTC.

This clone has only a few counts. The chain joins TRBV5-4 to TRBJ1-4; 7 bases fit TRBD1. The ends lost 0 bases at V and 2 bases at J; junction bases unmatched: 1. The V gene's germline CDR1 is SGHNT and CDR2 YYREEE (reference sequence). The CDR3 totals 15 residues. CDR3 loop: CASSLGGQTNEKLFF. The CDR3 DNA reads as TGTGCCAGCAGCTTGGGGGGACAGACTAATGAAAAACTGTTTTTT.